The 25 T cell receptor beta chains below were found in one sample sequenced in a study of T-cell memory formation after mild COVID-19. TCRdb used MiXCR to reprocess the 5' RACE reads, holding one entry per CDR3 protein. The top ten clones hold roughly an eighth of a sample with about half a million distinct CDR3 sequences, about 20% of them seen once. The sample taken for sequencing was PBMCs or a T cell subset sorted from them (not recorded which). The receptors derive from an adult woman who had mild COVID-19 (a few samples of this study predate the infection). Cell type and time point are not known.

This clonotype has at least ten counts. V is TRBV7-7 and J is TRBJ2-1; either TRBD1 or TRBD2 may supply D (5 bases each). The CDR3 has 13 amino acids. Germline values: CDR1 SSHAT, CDR2 FNYEAQ (reference sequence). V lost 3 bases and J 8 bases, leaving 11 bases between the germline ends. As DNA, the CDR3 is TGTGCCAGCAGCTTGGGACCCTCCTATGAGCAGTTCTTC. Translated: CASSLGPSYEQFF.

This clonotype was seen a few times. The chain employs TRBV7-8 and TRBJ2-1; maybe TRBD2 (6 bases). There are 17 residues in the CDR3. Germline V gene lookup returns CDR1 SGHVS and CDR2 FQNEAQ. V dropped 4 bases and J dropped 6 bases, with 22 bases sitting between them. The CDR3: CASSSTRQTKASNEQFF. The CDR3 nucleotides are TGTGCCAGCAGCTCGACTAGGCAAACCAAGGCATCCAATGAGCAGTTCTTC. The variable domain in full, with the rest retrieved from reference TRBV7-8 and TRBJ2-1, is GAGVSQSPRYKVAKRGQDVALRCDPISGHVSLFWYQQALGQGPEFLTYFQNEAQLDKSGLPSDRFFAERPEGSVSTLKIQRTQQEDSAVYLCASSSTRQTKASNEQFFGPGTRLTVL.

The V and J genes are TRBV15 and TRBJ2-4; perhaps TRBD2 as D (5 bases). The CDR3 is made up of 16 amino acids. Trimming cost V 4 bases and J 0 bases, with 13 bases left between them. CDR1 and CDR2 (germline): LNHNV, YYDKDF (reference sequence). The CDR3 here is CATSNPVEEAKNIQYF. DNA for the CDR3: TGTGCCACCAGCAACCCGGTGGAGGAAGCCAAAAACATTCAGTACTTC.

The chain couples TRBV21-1 to TRBJ2-7. TRBV21-1 is given as a pseudogene. This CDR3 contains 11 residues. The CDR3 DNA follows: TGTGCCAGCAGCAAGTTATACGAGCAGTACTTC. It translates to CASSKLYEQYF.

The table lists this clonotype with many counts. The chain combines TRBV10-2 with TRBJ2-7; the D gene is possibly TRBD1 (5 bases). The germline gives CDR1 WSHSY, CDR2 SAAADI. V lost 8 bases and J lost 2, with 10 bases in between. The CDR3 consists of 12 residues. CDR3 sequence (DNA): TGCGCCAGCCTAGACAGTGCCTACGAGCAGTACTTC. It yields the protein CASLDSAYEQYF.

This clonotype appeared a few times. V gene TRBV2 combines with J gene TRBJ1-2; D gene ambiguous. CDR3 length: 12 amino acids. Trimming pared 5 bases from V and 4 bases from J, leaving 8 bases between. Per germline, CDR1 SNHLY and CDR2 FYNNEI. CDR3 in amino acids: CASSRTFYGYTF. The CDR3 DNA follows: TGTGCCAGCAGTAGGACCTTCTATGGCTACACCTTC. Full variable domain (outside the CDR3, taken from reference TRBV2 and TRBJ1-2): EPEVTQTPSHQVTQMGQEVILRCVPISNHLYFYWYRQILGQKVEFLVSFYNNEISEKSEIFDDQFSVERPDGSNFTLKIRSTKLEDSAMYFCASSRTFYGYTFGSGTRLTVV.

This clonotype was observed a few times. The V gene is TRBV20-1, the J gene TRBJ2-7, with 9 bases matching TRBD1. This CDR3 has 15 amino acids. J gave up 4 bases and V 4 bases, and 11 bases lay outside the gene matches. CDR1 and CDR2 (germline): DFQATT, SNEGSKA (reference sequence). DNA for the CDR3: TGCAGTGCTACCCAATTCGGACAGGGGCGGTACGAGCAGTACTTC. Protein product: CSATQFGQGRYEQYF.

This clonotype was counted only a few times. This chain links TRBV2 with TRBJ1-6; 7 bases agree with TRBD1. CDR1 and CDR2 from the germline V gene are SNHLY and FYNNEI. The CDR3 sequence is 13 residues long. V lost 7 bases, J lost 5 bases, and 2 bases stayed unmatched. This chain's CDR3 is CASIQGDNSPLHF. The CDR3 coding sequence is TGTGCCAGCATCCAGGGGGATAATTCACCCCTCCACTTT.

At least ten counts were recorded for this clonotype. This chain connects TRBV6-5 to TRBJ2-7; 9 bases agree with TRBD2. The trim removed 5 bases at V and 3 bases at J, leaving 8 bases unmatched. Germline V gene lookup returns CDR1 MNHEY and CDR2 SVGAGI. This CDR3 has 15 residues. The CDR3 reads CASSPPGLAHYEQYF. In nucleotides, the CDR3 is TGTGCCAGCAGTCCCCCGGGACTAGCTCACTACGAGCAGTACTTC.

A few counts support this clonotype. The chain has TRBV9 and TRBJ1-2; 7 positions match TRBD1. CDR3 length equals 16 residues. Per germline, CDR1 SGDLS and CDR2 YYNGEE. Trimming removed 3 bases from V and 6 bases from J; junction bases left unmatched: 14. The CDR3 nucleotides read TGTGCCAGCAGCGCGTTGTCTCAGGGGGGGAGTGATGGCTACACCTTC. It yields the protein CASSALSQGGSDGYTF.

This clonotype turned up a few times. The chain couples TRBV25-1 to TRBJ2-2; D not certain. The CDR3 runs 15 residues. With 3 bases removed from V and 0 bases from J, the gap between germline ends came to 8 bases. Germline V gene data show CDR1 as MGHDK and CDR2 as SYGVNS. CDR3 nucleotides: TGTGCCAGCAGTGATACCGTCTCGAACACCGGGGAGCTGTTTTTT. It encodes CASSDTVSNTGELFF. The entire variable domain, with the rest obtained from reference TRBV25-1 and TRBJ2-2, is as follows: EADIYQTPRYLVIGTGKKITLECSQTMGHDKMYWYQQDPGMELHLIHYSYGVNSTEKGDLSSESTVSRIRTEHFPLTLESARPSHTSQYLCASSDTVSNTGELFFGEGSRLTVL.

The rearrangement joins TRBV20-1 to TRBJ1-2, with D hard to call. The CDR3 contains 17 residues. Trimming stripped 1 base from V and 0 bases from J, with 18 bases between. Germline CDR1 and CDR2: DFQATT and SNEGSKA (reference sequence). The CDR3 is CSARGGSLQRPNYGYTF. CDR3 nucleotide sequence: TGCAGTGCTAGAGGTGGATCATTGCAGCGCCCTAACTATGGCTACACCTTC.

V and J are TRBV5-6 and TRBJ2-1; D is perhaps TRBD1 or TRBD2 (5 bases each). Germline CDR1 SGHDT, CDR2 YYEEEE. The CDR3 has 16 amino acids. V was cut by 0 bases and J by 3 bases, with 13 bases left in between. The CDR3: CASSLGDLANYNEQFF. CDR3 nucleotide sequence: TGTGCCAGCAGCTTGGGGGACCTGGCGAACTACAATGAGCAGTTCTTC.

The rearrangement joins TRBV12-3 or TRBV12-4 to TRBJ2-7; the D is unclear. V lost 6 bases, J lost 2 bases, and 14 bases lay in between. This CDR3 spans 14 amino acids. The CDR3 spells CASRSGQFTYEQYF. CDR3 nucleotides: TGTGCCAGCAGATCCGGCCAGTTCACCTACGAGCAGTACTTC.

CDR3 nucleotide sequence: TGTGCCAGCAGCTCAGCGCGTATAGCGGGAGACACCTACAATGAGCAGTTCTTC. The encoded protein is CASSSARIAGDTYNEQFF. The rearrangement links TRBV7-9 to TRBJ2-1, with TRBD2 identical over 9 bases. CDR1 is SEHNR, CDR2 FQNEAQ, per germline (reference sequence). The junction had 12 bases not matched to a gene; V was cut back by 4 bases and J by 2 bases. The CDR3 runs 18 residues. Drawing the rest from reference TRBV7-9 and TRBJ2-1, the complete variable domain is DTGVSQNPRHKITKRGQNVTFRCDPISEHNRLYWYRQTLGQGPEFLTYFQNEAQLEKSRLLSDRFSAERPKGSFSTLEIQRTEQGDSAMYLCASSSARIAGDTYNEQFFGPGTRLTVL.

This chain connects TRBV4-1 to TRBJ2-2, with no clear D. Germline V gene lookup returns CDR1 MGHRA and CDR2 YSYEKL. The CDR3 runs to 14 residues. V was cut by 3 bases and J by 1 base, with 6 bases left in between. The CDR3: CASSHNRNTGELFF. The CDR3, as DNA: TGCGCCAGCAGCCACAACAGGAACACCGGGGAGCTGTTTTTT.

The J gene is TRBJ1-1, the V gene TRBV7-8; no clear D. V shed 2 bases and J shed 4 bases, with 11 bases lying between them. Germline-derived CDR1 and CDR2 are SGHVS and FQNEAQ. The CDR3 has 14 residues. The CDR3 loop reads CASSLIPAATEAFF. CDR3 DNA sequence: TGTGCCAGCAGCTTAATCCCGGCGGCCACTGAAGCTTTCTTT.

The chain links TRBV30 to TRBJ2-7, with D perhaps TRBD1 (6 bases). Deletions cut 2 bases from V and 0 bases from J, with 11 bases between. Germline loops: CDR1 GTSNPN, CDR2 SVGIG (reference sequence). The CDR3 covers 14 residues. CDR3: CAWSPDSISYEQYF. The CDR3 DNA reads TGTGCCTGGAGTCCGGACAGCATCTCCTACGAGCAGTACTTC.

This clonotype occurred many times. The J gene is TRBJ1-1, the V gene TRBV18; D uncertain. Germline V CDR1 and CDR2: KGHSH, LQKENI. The V end was cut by 6 bases, the J end by 2 bases, with 10 bases between. This CDR3 spans 13 amino acids. CDR3 sequence (DNA): TGTGCCAGCTCCCTCCAAAGCAACACTGAAGCTTTCTTT. Translating it yields CASSLQSNTEAFF.

CDR3 sequence reads: CASSLKGSDTQYF. Written as DNA, the CDR3 is TGTGCCAGCAGCTTAAAAGGATCAGATACGCAGTATTTT. This chain joins TRBV7-3 and TRBJ2-3; D gene uncertain. The CDR3 covers 13 residues. Per germline, CDR1 SGHTA and CDR2 FQGTGA. V was trimmed by 1 base and J by 4 bases, leaving 6 bases between them.

This clonotype was seen more than once but under ten times. The CDR3 nucleotides read TGCGCCAGCAGCCCTAGCGGGGGGGGCCAAGAGACCCAGTACTTC. Protein: CASSPSGGGQETQYF. V and J are TRBV5-1 and TRBJ2-5; 12 bases match TRBD2. This CDR3 has 15 amino acids. Germline CDR1 reads SGHRS; CDR2 reads YFSETQ. V was clipped by 4 bases and J by 1 base; unmatched bases: 2. The full variable domain, its missing parts supplied by reference TRBV5-1 and TRBJ2-5, is KAGVTQTPRYLIKTRGQQVTLSCSPISGHRSVSWYQQTPGQGLQFLFEYFSETQRNKGNFPGRFSGRQFSNSRSEMNVSTLELGDSALYLCASSPSGGGQETQYFGPGTRLLVL.

This clonotype was detected many times. V usage is TRBV5-5 and J usage is TRBJ2-3; 8 bases are shared with TRBD1. Losses at the gene ends were 4 bases for V and 3 bases for J; bases not matched to a gene: 4. Germline V CDR1 and CDR2: SGHKS, YYEKEE (reference sequence). The CDR3 sequence is 14 residues long. CDR3 DNA: TGTGCCAGCAGCAGCAGGACAGGGACAGATACGCAGTATTTT. Translating it yields CASSSRTGTDTQYF.

This clonotype was seen repeatedly, ten times or more. The CDR3 nucleotides are TGCGCCAGCAGCTTGGTTGTGACCGGGGAGCTGTTTTTT. Amino acids: CASSLVVTGELFF. The chain links TRBV5-1 to TRBJ2-2; no reliable D call. The V end lost 0 bases, the J end lost 5 bases, and 5 bases lay between the germline ends. CDR3 length: 13 amino acids. The V gene's germline CDR1 is SGHRS and CDR2 YFSETQ.

This clonotype was found a few times. This rearrangement joins TRBV14 to TRBJ2-7, with D perhaps TRBD1 or TRBD2 (5 bases each). Deletions cut 3 bases from V and 3 bases from J, with 15 bases between. The CDR3 is 15 residues long. Germline V gives CDR1 SGHDN, CDR2 FVKESK. CDR3 loop: CASSHLRDGIYEQYF. Written as DNA, the CDR3 is TGTGCCAGCAGCCACCTCCGGGACGGAATCTACGAGCAGTACTTC.

This CDR3 reads CASPPAEATNEKLFF. The CDR3 coding sequence is TGTGCCAGCCCACCGGCGGAAGCAACTAATGAAAAACTGTTTTTT. The V gene is TRBV6-6, the J gene TRBJ1-4; no reliable D call. Trimming left V 8 bases short and J 0 bases short, with 13 bases between. Germline assignment: CDR1 MNHNY and CDR2 SVGAGI (reference sequence). The length of the CDR3 is 15 residues.